Sequencing of this TCR beta chain was carried out in a study of Graves' ophthalmopathy and Graves' hyperthyroidism. General study results and limits: Forecasting of ophthalmopathy progression by the model achieved around 71% sensitivity and less than 80% specificity. Among expanded thyroid clonotypes above 0.001 frequency, most also occurred in blood.

The PBMCs were taken from approximately 11 ml of fresh peripheral blood. The sequenced template was RNA, covering the TCR beta CDR3 region. Scientists carried out first-round RT-PCR using HTBI primers and then a second-round multiplex PCR. TCRdb reprocessed the multiplex PCR reads with MiXCR, giving one entry per CDR3 protein. The table records hundreds of thousands of distinct CDR3 sequences, approximately 40% of them present only once. V lost 7 bases to trimming and J lost 6 bases, with 12 bases between them. Germline V lookup: CDR1 MGHDK, CDR2 SYGVNS. This CDR3 is built from 13 residues. As to this clonotype: Its cognate antigen is unknown.

The sequence came from an adult man with Graves' ophthalmopathy. The rearrangement uses TRBV25-1 and TRBJ2-2; possibly TRBD1 for D (6 bases). The sequenced sample consisted of peripheral blood. The DNA for the CDR3 is TGTGCCAGCACCTTACAGGGCGCCGGGGAGCTGTTTTTT. Amino acid sequence: CASTLQGAGELFF.